The sequence of this T cell receptor (beta chain) was determined in a study of T cells in Graves' hyperthyroidism and ophthalmopathy. This clonotype was recorded many times. As yet, its antigen is unknown. The CDR3 regions of TCR beta were amplified from RNA transcripts. TCR CDR3 regions were first amplified by RT-PCR with HTBI primers. TCRdb independently ran MiXCR on the multiplex PCR reads; one entry per CDR3 protein. The table records about 210,000 distinct CDR3 sequences, more than 15% of them present only once. General study results and limits: Separating ophthalmopathy from stable hyperthyroidism was achieved by a 13 V-J model.

The germline V and J ends were trimmed by 1 base and 5 bases, with 14 bases remaining between them. CDR3 size: 15 residues. The germline gives CDR1 SGHVS, CDR2 FQNEAQ. Material for sequencing was blood. The receptor comes from a man in his fifties with Graves' hyperthyroidism. J is TRBJ1-2 and V is TRBV7-8; perhaps TRBD1 as D (5 bases). CDR3: CASSLVGREVYGYTF. Written as DNA, the CDR3 is TGTGCCAGCAGCTTAGTCGGCAGGGAAGTATATGGCTACACCTTC.